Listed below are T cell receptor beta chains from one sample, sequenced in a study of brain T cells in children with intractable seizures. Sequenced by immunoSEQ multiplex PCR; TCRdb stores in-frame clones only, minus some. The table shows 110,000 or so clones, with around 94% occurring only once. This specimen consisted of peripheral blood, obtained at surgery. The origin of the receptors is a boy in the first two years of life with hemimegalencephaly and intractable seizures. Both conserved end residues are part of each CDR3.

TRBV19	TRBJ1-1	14	CASSIDPGFAEAFF
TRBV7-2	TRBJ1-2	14	CASSRNGQNYGYTF
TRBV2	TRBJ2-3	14	CASSPDRGADTQYF
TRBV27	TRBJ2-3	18	CATAFRAGGLHRTDTQYF
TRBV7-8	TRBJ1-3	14	CASSLAEFGNTIYF
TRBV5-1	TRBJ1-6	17	CASSVQVWDRENSPLHF
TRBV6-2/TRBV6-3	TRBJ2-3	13	CASSYGGRLAQYF
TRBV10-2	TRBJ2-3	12	CASSGELDTQYF
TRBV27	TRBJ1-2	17	CASSSPWRQGAGESYTF
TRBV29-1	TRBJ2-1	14	CSVARLLSGNEQFF
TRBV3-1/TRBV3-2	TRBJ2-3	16	CASSQRDRASTDTQYF
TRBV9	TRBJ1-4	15	CASSVDPAGNEKLFF
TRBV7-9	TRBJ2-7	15	CASSLGTGGSYEQYF
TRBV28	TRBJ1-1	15	CASSSAGIMNTEAFF
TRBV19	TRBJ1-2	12	CASSIGDYGYTF
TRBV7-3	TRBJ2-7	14	CASSLWTSPYEQYF
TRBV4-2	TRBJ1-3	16	CASSQEDSFSGNTIYF
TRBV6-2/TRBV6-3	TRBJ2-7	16	CASSFNPGTGNNEQYF
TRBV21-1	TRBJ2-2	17	CASTNNPPDGNTGELFF
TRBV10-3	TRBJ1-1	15	CAIRPFQGGSTEAFF
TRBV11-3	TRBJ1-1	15	CASSPRLTQNTEAFF
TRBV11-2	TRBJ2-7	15	CASSPGNRAVGEQYF
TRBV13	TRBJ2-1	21	CASSSSELQVPGGGTNNEQFF
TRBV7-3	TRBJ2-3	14	CASSLGTSTDTQYF
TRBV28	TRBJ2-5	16	CASLEIQGRGKETQYF
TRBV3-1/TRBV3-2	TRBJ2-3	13	CASSPGFTDTQYF
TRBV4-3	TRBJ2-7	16	CASSQGWFEGGYEQYF
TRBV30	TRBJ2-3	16	CAWSVLGGPLTDTQYF
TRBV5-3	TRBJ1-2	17	CARSLAGQGKPNYGYTF
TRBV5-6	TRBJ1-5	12	CASSLLYQPQHF
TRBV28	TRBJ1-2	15	CASSPSIRWGRGYTF
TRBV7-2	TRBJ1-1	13	CASRIGLNTEAFF
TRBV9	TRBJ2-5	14	CASSVGVQQETQYF
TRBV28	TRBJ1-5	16	CASSPWEGQGRQPQHF
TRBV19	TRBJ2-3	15	CASSIGQGWTDTQYF
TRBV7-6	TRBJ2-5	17	CASSPRSLQQTQETQYF
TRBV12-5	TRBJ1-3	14	CASGSRNSEDTIYF
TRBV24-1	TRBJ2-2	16	CATSDFTRANTGELFF
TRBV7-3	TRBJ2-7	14	CASSPTPGFYEQYF
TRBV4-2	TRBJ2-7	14	CASSQEAGGGGQYF